The T cell receptor (beta chain) under discussion was sequenced for a study of T cell clonality in common variable immunodeficiency. General study results and limits: TCRbeta clonality was increased in CVID versus healthy controls. CVID subjects shared fewer TCRbeta clones than healthy controls did.

This clone was counted ten times or more. The antigen is undetermined. The read comes to an end 3 residues before the CDR3 does, leaving the germline J gene to fill in the end. The CDR3 is made up of 14 amino acids. The J segment lost 1 base and the V segment lost 7 bases, leaving 6 bases of the junction unmatched. Germline-derived CDR1 and CDR2 are LNHDA and SQIVND (reference sequence). The assay was immunoSEQ multiplex PCR, and TCRdb's table has in-frame clones only and misses some. There are about 39,000 clones in the sample, none observed a single time. The specimen sequenced was peripheral blood mononuclear cells. The sequence came from a person aged 18 to 75 in good health. This chain connects TRBV19 to TRBJ1-1, with TRBD1 matching 7 bases. The CDR3 is CASTTDRSNTEAFF. CDR3 DNA, as far as it was read: TGTGCCAGTACCACGGACAGGTCGAACACTGAA. Supplemented by reference TRBV19 and TRBJ1-1, the full variable domain reads DGGITQSPKYLFRKEGQNVTLSCEQNLNHDAMYWYRQDPGQGLRLIYYSQIVNDFQKGDIAEGYSVSREKKESFPLTVTSAQKNPTAFYLCASTTDRSNTEAFFGQGTRLTVV.